The T cell receptor beta chain under discussion was sequenced for a study of blood T cell repertoires in COVID-19. Only in-frame clones appear in the TCRdb table, and some are missing; sequencing was by immunoSEQ multiplex PCR. This table has approximately 140,000 clones, 84% appearing once. The CDR3 is 13 residues long. Trimming took 7 bases from V and 6 from J, leaving 14 bases between them. The participants were between about 18 and 95 years old and came from some 23 US areas. The sequencing input was PBMCs or T cells enriched from blood (not recorded which). The rearrangement links TRBV12-3 or TRBV12-4 to TRBJ2-3; a weak D match, TRBD2 (6 bases). The TCR was taken from a man aged 50-59 years in a cohort exposed to, infected with or recovered from COVID-19 (not recorded which). The CDR3 coding sequence is TGTGCCAGCACGACTAGGGTGGCGGATACGCAGTATTTT. Translation gives CASTTRVADTQYF.